These 9 T cell receptor beta chains originate from one sample sequenced in a study of breast tumors, draining lymph nodes, adjacent tissues. TCRdb re-called the multiplex PCR reads with MiXCR, one entry per CDR3 protein. The sample comprises roughly 220,000 distinct CDR3 sequences, 30% to 35% of which are singletons, and about 3.9% rests with the top ten. The lymph nodes were axillary draining lymph nodes from breast cancer patients. Material for sequencing was axillary lymph node tissue. These receptors all come from a female donor with breast cancer. Some clones in this sample may be carry-over from other donors' samples.

In this sample, this clonotype turned up many times. The V and J genes are TRBV2 and TRBJ2-1, with 11 bases lining up with TRBD2. The J segment lost 3 bases and the V segment lost 4 bases, leaving 8 bases of the junction unmatched. CDR3 size: 17 residues. CDR1 and CDR2 from the germline V gene are SNHLY and FYNNEI. The CDR3 DNA sequence: TGTGCCAGCAGTGGGGATCCGGGACTAGCGGACTACAATGAGCAGTTCTTC. It specifies CASSGDPGLADYNEQFF.

This clonotype was recorded a few times. V gene TRBV20-1 combines with J gene TRBJ2-5, with TRBD2 identical over 9 bases. The CDR3 is made up of 17 amino acids. V was pared by 3 bases and J by 4 bases, with 15 bases of the junction left unmatched. The germline V gene has CDR1 DFQATT and CDR2 SNEGSKA (reference sequence). The CDR3 loop reads CSARTRGGAAERETQYF. The CDR3 nucleotides read TGCAGTGCTAGGACGCGCGGGGGGGCAGCTGAAAGAGAGACCCAGTACTTC.

This clonotype was picked up many times. The chain couples TRBV7-6 to TRBJ2-2; 8 bases agree with TRBD2. The CDR3 is 17 amino acids. Germline V lookup: CDR1 SGHVS, CDR2 FNYEAQ. The ends lost 5 bases at V and 2 bases at J; junction bases unmatched: 10. The CDR3 loop is CASSPLPGGGNTGELFF. Here the CDR3 DNA reads TGTGCCAGCAGCCCCCTCCCCGGGGGGGGAAACACCGGGGAGCTGTTTTTT.

Comments on this clonotype: The final CDR3 position lacks the conserved phenylalanine or tryptophan, pointing to a likely read error. The limits of the CDR3 on the DNA are not certain, so only TCRdb's listed CDR3 is given. The rearrangement links TRBV11-2 to TRBJ2-5. Germline V gene data show CDR1 as SGHAT and CDR2 as FQNNGV. The CDR3 totals 8 residues, both ends included. The CDR3 sequence is CASSSTGS.

The rearrangement uses TRBV30 and TRBJ1-2; D unclear. Germline CDR1 and CDR2: GTSNPN and SVGIG (reference sequence). The length of the CDR3 is 14 residues. Trimming took off 1 base at V and 4 bases at J, with 13 bases between the two ends. CDR3 sequence: CAWSDRTTGYGYTF. The CDR3 nucleotides read TGTGCCTGGAGTGACCGCACGACTGGCTATGGCTACACCTTC.

This clonotype appeared a few times. The rearrangement links TRBV7-9 to TRBJ2-1, with 10 positions matching TRBD2. The germline CDR1 and CDR2 sequences are SEHNR and FQNEAQ (reference sequence). The CDR3 covers 15 residues. The trim removed 4 bases at V and 7 bases at J, leaving 7 bases unmatched. The DNA for the CDR3 is TGTGCCAGCAGCTCCCTAGCGGGGGCAAGGAATGAGCAGTTCTTC. Amino acids: CASSSLAGARNEQFF.

This clonotype appeared a few times. V gene TRBV5-4 combines with J gene TRBJ2-3, with 11 bases that match TRBD2. The CDR3 is 16 residues long. CDR1 is SGHNT and CDR2 is YYREEE in the germline V gene (reference sequence). V lost 4 bases, J lost 4 bases, and 8 bases stayed unmatched. The CDR3 loop reads CASSPGTSGRADTQYF. The CDR3 DNA sequence: TGTGCCAGCAGCCCCGGGACTAGCGGCCGAGCAGATACGCAGTATTTT.

CDR3 sequence reads: CASNIGYNEQFF. DNA of the CDR3: TGTGCCAGTAATATCGGCTACAATGAGCAGTTCTTC. V is TRBV6-2 or TRBV6-3 and J is TRBJ2-1; D is undetermined. Germline V CDR1 and CDR2: MNHEY, SVGEGT. The CDR3 sequence is 12 residues long. The germline V and J ends were trimmed by 9 bases and 3 bases, with 9 bases remaining between them.

Comments on this clonotype: The junction and the germline gene differ at one end; a read error may be behind it. The CDR3 region is CAGSLTGAYEQYF. The CDR3 bases are TGTGCCGGCAGCTTGACAGGGGCCTACGAGCAGTACTTC. The chain employs TRBV5-6 and TRBJ2-7, with TRBD1 matching 8 bases. Looked up from germline, CDR1 is SGHDT and CDR2 is YYEEEE. The CDR3 sequence is 13 residues long.